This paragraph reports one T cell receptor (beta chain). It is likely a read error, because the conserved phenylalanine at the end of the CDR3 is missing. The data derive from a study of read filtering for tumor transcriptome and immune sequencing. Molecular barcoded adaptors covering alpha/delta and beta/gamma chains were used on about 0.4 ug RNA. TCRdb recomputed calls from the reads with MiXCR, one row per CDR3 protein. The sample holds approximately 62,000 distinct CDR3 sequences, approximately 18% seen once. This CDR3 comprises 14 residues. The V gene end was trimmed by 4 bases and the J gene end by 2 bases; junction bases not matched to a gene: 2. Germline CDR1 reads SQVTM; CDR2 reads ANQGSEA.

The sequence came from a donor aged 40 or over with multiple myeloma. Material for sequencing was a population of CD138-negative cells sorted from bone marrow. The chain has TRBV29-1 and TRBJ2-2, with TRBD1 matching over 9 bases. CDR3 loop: CSVGDRANTGELFS. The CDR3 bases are TGCAGCGTTGGGGACAGGGCTAACACCGGGGAGCTGTTTTCT.